One and the same sample provided the 18 T cell receptor beta chains below, sequenced in a study of PD-L1 blockade in urothelial cancer. Time point noted: pretreatment peripheral blood. Repertoires were generated with immunoSEQ multiplex PCR, while TCRdb's copy carries only in-frame clones and drops some. Of 70,000 to 90,000 clones listed, over 65% are singletons. Sequenced material: PBMCs, taken around atezolizumab (anti-PD-L1) treatment. The receptor source for this set is a man aged 55-75 years with urothelial cancer.

With regard to this clone: The junction does not match germline at one end; this may be a read error. J is TRBJ1-2 and V is TRBV7-7, with D perhaps matching TRBD1 (5 bases). Germline values: CDR1 SSHAT, CDR2 FNYEAQ (reference sequence). The CDR3 spans 13 residues. Here the CDR3 reads CASSEIGGHGYTF. CDR3 bases: TGTGCTAGCAGCGAGATCGGGGGTCACGGCTACACCTTC.

The rearrangement links TRBV15 to TRBJ1-2, with D possibly matching TRBD1 (5 bases). The V and J ends lost 8 bases and 7 bases respectively, with 14 bases between them. The CDR3 consists of 12 residues. Germline CDR1 reads LNHNV; CDR2 reads YYDKDF (reference sequence). The CDR3 sequence is CATGWGGSGYTF. The CDR3 nucleotides read TGTGCCACCGGGTGGGGGGGGTCTGGCTACACCTTC.

The chain combines TRBV10-2 with TRBJ2-1; D gene uncertain. V shed 6 bases and J shed 0 bases, with 9 bases lying between them. CDR1 is WSHSY and CDR2 is SAAADI in the germline V gene. CDR3 length: 14 amino acids. Here the CDR3 reads CASRPVGSYNEQFF. In DNA form, the CDR3 reads TGCGCCAGCAGACCGGTCGGCTCCTACAATGAGCAGTTCTTC.

On this clone itself: The same CDR3 can be traced to other DNA sequences in this sample. The chain employs TRBV28 and TRBJ2-3; 10 positions agree with TRBD2. Germline values: CDR1 MDHEN, CDR2 SYDVKM. The CDR3 spans 14 residues. V dropped 6 bases and J dropped 5; count of bases not matched to a gene: 5. CDR3 region: CASSPGLALDTQYF. DNA for the CDR3: TGTGCCAGCAGCCCGGGACTAGCGCTAGATACGCAGTATTTT.

The chain combines TRBV4-2 with TRBJ2-1, with a possible D match to TRBD2 (6 bases). The germline gives CDR1 LGHNA, CDR2 YNFKEQ. V was trimmed by 6 bases and J by 4 bases, leaving 16 bases between them. This CDR3 region has 15 residues. The CDR3 protein is CASRPSSEGYNEQFF. In DNA form, the CDR3 reads TGTGCCAGCAGGCCCTCCTCGGAGGGTTACAATGAGCAGTTCTTC.

The count of this clone is one. The chain joins TRBV6-1 to TRBJ1-5; a possible D gene is TRBD1 (5 bases). With 7 bases removed from V and 4 bases from J, the gap between germline ends came to 17 bases. The CDR3 is 15 amino acids. The germline V gene encodes CDR1 MNHNS and CDR2 SASEGT. This CDR3 reads CASTQGRDGNQPQHF. CDR3 in DNA: TGTGCCAGCACCCAAGGGCGGGACGGGAATCAGCCCCAGCATTTT.

The chain links TRBV18 to TRBJ2-3, with a possible D match to TRBD1 (5 bases). Trimming left V 5 bases short and J 6 bases short, with 18 bases between. CDR3 length equals 15 residues. Germline V CDR1 and CDR2: KGHSH, LQKENI. CDR3 DNA sequence: TGTGCCAGCTCAACAGACAGTAGGGTTTACGATACGCAGTATTTT. Encoded protein: CASSTDSRVYDTQYF.

CDR3: CASSGSGRSGDTQYF. CDR3 bases: TGTGCCAGCAGTGGGAGCGGGAGGAGCGGGGATACGCAGTATTTT. The chain employs TRBV6-5 and TRBJ2-3, with TRBD2 identical over 9 bases. The CDR3 spans 15 residues. V gave up 5 bases and J gave up 6 bases; unmatched junction bases: 9. Germline loops: CDR1 MNHEY, CDR2 SVGAGI.

This sequence joins TRBV15 and TRBJ1-5, with D uncertain. The CDR3 consists of 10 residues. Per the germline V gene, CDR1 is LNHNV and CDR2 is YYDKDF (reference sequence). The germline V and J ends were trimmed by 10 bases and 4 bases, with 5 bases remaining between them. This CDR3 is CAIGNQPQHF. The CDR3 DNA reads TGTGCCATCGGTAATCAGCCCCAGCATTTT.

This clone has a single count. The chain recombines TRBV7-2 with TRBJ2-5, with TRBD1 identical over 10 bases. The CDR3 covers 15 residues. Trimming cost V 1 base and J 5 bases; bases outside gene matches: 4. CDR1 and CDR2 (germline): SGHTA, FQGNSA. CDR3: CASSLGGQGSETQYF. Written as DNA, the CDR3 is TGTGCCAGCAGCTTAGGGGGACAGGGGTCTGAGACCCAGTACTTC.

This rearrangement joins TRBV9 to TRBJ1-1, with 9 bases matching TRBD1. The CDR3 extends over 13 amino acids. In germline, CDR1 is SGDLS, CDR2 YYNGEE. J was trimmed by 11 bases and V by 3 bases; bases with no gene match: 8. In DNA form, the CDR3 reads TGTGCCAGCAGCGGACAGGGGGGTGTTAAGGCTTTCTTT. It translates to CASSGQGGVKAFF.

The chain links TRBV30 to TRBJ2-2, with a weak D call TRBD2 (5 bases). V lost 0 bases and J lost 14, with 10 bases in between. This CDR3 has 11 amino acids. The germline CDR1 and CDR2 sequences are GTSNPN and SVGIG (reference sequence). The CDR3 protein is CAWSVRGILFF. DNA of the CDR3: TGTGCCTGGAGTGTACGAGGGATTCTGTTTTTT.

The chain employs TRBV30 and TRBJ2-2, with 10 positions matching TRBD2. Germline values: CDR1 GTSNPN, CDR2 SVGIG (reference sequence). V trimming: 1 base; J trimming: 7 bases; junction bases outside the gene matches: 18. The CDR3 is 19 residues long. CDR3 in DNA: TGTGCCTGGAGTGACCTCACGGGGATCCTAGCGGGAGTCAACGGGGAGCTGTTTTTT. Its protein is CAWSDLTGILAGVNGELFF.

The chain recombines TRBV7-2 with TRBJ2-1; D remains ambiguous. Trimming left V 2 bases short and J 10 bases short, with 6 bases between. The germline V gene has CDR1 SGHTA and CDR2 FQGNSA. The CDR3 loop spans 11 amino acids. DNA of the CDR3: TGTGCCAGCAGCTTATTTGGCGAGCAGTTCTTC. It yields the protein CASSLFGEQFF.

This clone has at least ten counts. V and J are TRBV25-1 and TRBJ2-1, with 8 positions matching TRBD2. This CDR3 comprises 16 residues. V lost 2 bases and J lost 6; bases outside the gene matches: 9. Germline V gene data show CDR1 as MGHDK and CDR2 as SYGVNS. The CDR3 here is CASSESRGLESNEQFF. The CDR3 DNA reads TGTGCCAGCAGTGAAAGCCGGGGACTAGAATCCAATGAGCAGTTCTTC.

This rearrangement joins TRBV25-1 to TRBJ2-5, with 13 nucleotides matching TRBD2. Germline V lookup: CDR1 MGHDK, CDR2 SYGVNS. This CDR3 has 15 amino acids. Trimming cost V 5 bases and J 5 bases; bases outside gene matches: 5. DNA of the CDR3: TGTGCCAGCAGTCGGACTAGCGGGAGATCCGAGACCCAGTACTTC. It encodes CASSRTSGRSETQYF.

This chain connects TRBV7-9 to TRBJ1-2; possibly TRBD1 for D (6 bases). The germline gives CDR1 SEHNR, CDR2 FQNEAQ (reference sequence). V was trimmed by 1 base and J by 4 bases, leaving 7 bases between them. There are 13 residues in the CDR3. CDR3 bases: TGTGCCAGCAGCTTAGAGGGGGTCTATGGCTACACCTTC. Protein sequence: CASSLEGVYGYTF.

The J gene is TRBJ1-1, the V gene TRBV10-3; 10 bases map to TRBD1. The CDR3 extends over 16 amino acids. V gave up 0 bases and J gave up 1 base; unmatched junction bases: 2. Germline CDR1 reads ENHRY; CDR2 reads SYGVKD. The CDR3 sequence is CAISESTGGRNTEAFF. CDR3 coding DNA: TGTGCCATCAGTGAGTCGACAGGGGGCAGGAACACTGAAGCTTTCTTT.